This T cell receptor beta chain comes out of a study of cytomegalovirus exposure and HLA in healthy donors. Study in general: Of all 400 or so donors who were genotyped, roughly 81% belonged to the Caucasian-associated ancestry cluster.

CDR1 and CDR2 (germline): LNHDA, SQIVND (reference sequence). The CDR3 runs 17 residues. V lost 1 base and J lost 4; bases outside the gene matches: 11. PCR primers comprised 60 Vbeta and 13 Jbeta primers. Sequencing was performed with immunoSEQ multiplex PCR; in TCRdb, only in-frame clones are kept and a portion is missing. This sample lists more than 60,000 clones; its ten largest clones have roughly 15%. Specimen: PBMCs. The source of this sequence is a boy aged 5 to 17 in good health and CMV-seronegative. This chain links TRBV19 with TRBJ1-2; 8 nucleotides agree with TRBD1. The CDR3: CASSIVGQGGLSYGYTF. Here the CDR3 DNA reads TGTGCCAGTAGTATAGTCGGACAGGGAGGGTTGAGCTATGGCTACACCTTC.